The rows below give T cell receptor beta chains drawn from one sample of a study of blood T cell repertoires in COVID-19. Clones were read by immunoSEQ multiplex PCR, and TCRdb kept only the in-frame ones, dropping some. The repertoire holds 15,000 to 20,000 clones, with roughly nine tenths as singletons. Sequenced input: peripheral blood. The origin of the receptors is a woman older than 75 with COVID-19, enrolled during active disease. CDR3s include the opening cysteine and the closing phenylalanine or tryptophan. The order of the fields is J gene, D gene, V gene, CDR3 DNA, CDR3 protein. D genes are given only for firm matches.

j_gene: TRBJ2-7
d_gene: TRBD2
v_gene: TRBV28
CDR3nt: TGTGCCAGCAGTTTAGGAACTAGCGGGAGGTGGGACGAGCAGTACTTC
CDR3aa: CASSLGTSGRWDEQYF

j_gene: TRBJ1-1
d_gene: NA
v_gene: TRBV19
CDR3nt: TGTGCCAGTAGTGACAGGCCAATGGACACTGAAGCTTTCTTT
CDR3aa: CASSDRPMDTEAFF

j_gene: TRBJ2-5
d_gene: NA
v_gene: TRBV7-6
CDR3nt: TGTGCCAGCAGCGTCAGGGGGGCAGAGACCCAGTACTTC
CDR3aa: CASSVRGAETQYF

j_gene: TRBJ2-2
d_gene: TRBD1
v_gene: TRBV6-5
CDR3nt: TGTGCCAGCAATATGGGACAGGGAGTGGTCGGGGAGCTGTTTTTT
CDR3aa: CASNMGQGVVGELFF

j_gene: TRBJ1-2
d_gene: TRBD1
v_gene: TRBV7-2
CDR3nt: TGTGCCAGCAGCTTAGCATTTAAGGGACAGGCTAACTATGGCTACACCTTC
CDR3aa: CASSLAFKGQANYGYTF

j_gene: TRBJ1-6
d_gene: TRBD1
v_gene: TRBV28
CDR3nt: TGTGCCACCGCCTTATGGGGACAGGGGGGGAGCTCCTATAATTCACCCCTCCACTTT
CDR3aa: CATALWGQGGSSYNSPLHF